Listed below are T cell receptor beta chains from one sample, sequenced in a study of control samples from healthy donors and cancer patients. Clones were sequenced by immunoSEQ multiplex PCR, and TCRdb holds only the in-frame ones, with some missing. In the table there are some 100,000 clones, 70% to 80% of which are singletons. The sequenced sample was blood. The receptors shown here come from a woman in her twenties or thirties in good health. CDR3s leave out the opening cysteine and the closing phenylalanine or tryptophan. The D gene is left open where the match is weak.

TRBV7-2	12	TRBJ1-1	NA	ASSLTGAETEAF
TRBV19	14	TRBJ2-3	NA	ASSIVSGHNTDTQY
TRBV19	11	TRBJ1-5	TRBD1	ASRMDRGQPQH
TRBV19	12	TRBJ2-3	TRBD1	ASSEGQGQDTQY
TRBV7-9	14	TRBJ2-3	NA	ASSLRRDFDTDTQY
TRBV11-3	12	TRBJ2-3	NA	ASSLDPRTDTQY
TRBV19	10	TRBJ2-7	NA	ASSSPTYEQY
TRBV13	12	TRBJ2-7	TRBD1	ASSLGQIVYEQY
TRBV2	13	TRBJ2-6	NA	ASSGRIPGANVLT
TRBV15	13	TRBJ2-7	TRBD1	ATSSFWDRSYEQY
TRBV4-3	13	TRBJ1-2	TRBD1	ASSQATGTGSGYT
TRBV7-9	13	TRBJ1-4	NA	ASSKMSATNEKLF
TRBV6-4	14	TRBJ2-3	TRBD2	ASSDGTSGGADTQY
TRBV5-5	13	TRBJ2-6	NA	ASSLGGSGANVLT
TRBV7-2	12	TRBJ2-1	TRBD2	ATIGTSGVNEQF
TRBV4-3	12	TRBJ1-2	NA	ASSQEERNYGYT
TRBV2	13	TRBJ2-7	TRBD1	ASSDSTGTLYEQY
TRBV19	12	TRBJ2-1	NA	ASSIGFRDNEQF
TRBV14	13	TRBJ2-5	NA	ASSQVMQSQETQY
TRBV2	10	TRBJ1-4	NA	ASSGFNEKLF
TRBV7-8	13	TRBJ1-2	NA	ASSLVAGGHYGYT
TRBV10-3	15	TRBJ2-7	TRBD2	AISETRSAGGSYEQY
TRBV29-1	8	TRBJ2-5	NA	SVLDVTQY
TRBV5-6	12	TRBJ2-1	TRBD2	ASSSGREGDEQF
TRBV7-2	13	TRBJ1-1	NA	ASSLGGAGGAEAF
TRBV7-9	14	TRBJ1-1	NA	ASSLAGGTMNTEAF
TRBV5-8	12	TRBJ1-2	NA	ASSSTLGGLGYT
TRBV7-9	12	TRBJ2-7	NA	ASNQAGHSYEQY
TRBV9	13	TRBJ2-5	NA	ASSVEEDLRETQY
TRBV6-2/TRBV6-3	10	TRBJ1-2	NA	ASSSWDYGYT
TRBV6-1	9	TRBJ1-2	NA	ASSEASGYT
TRBV2	12	TRBJ2-3	NA	ASSEVLGLDTQY
TRBV7-9	11	TRBJ1-1	NA	ASSLESNTEAF
TRBV9	13	TRBJ2-7	TRBD2	ASSVGAGGAYEQY
TRBV6-5	11	TRBJ1-1	TRBD1	ASTGGRNTEAF
TRBV7-3	14	TRBJ2-2	TRBD2	ASSLTRLAGTGELF